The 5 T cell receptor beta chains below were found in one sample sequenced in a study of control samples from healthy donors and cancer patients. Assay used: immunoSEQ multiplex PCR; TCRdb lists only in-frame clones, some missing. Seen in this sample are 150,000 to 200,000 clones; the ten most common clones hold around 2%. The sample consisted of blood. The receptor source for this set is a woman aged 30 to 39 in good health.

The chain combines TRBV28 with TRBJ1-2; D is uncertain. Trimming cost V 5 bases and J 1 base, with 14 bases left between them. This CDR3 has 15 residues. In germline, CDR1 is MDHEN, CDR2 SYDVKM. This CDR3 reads CASSPGEARNYGYTF. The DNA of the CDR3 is TGTGCCAGCAGTCCCGGTGAGGCACGTAACTATGGCTACACCTTC.

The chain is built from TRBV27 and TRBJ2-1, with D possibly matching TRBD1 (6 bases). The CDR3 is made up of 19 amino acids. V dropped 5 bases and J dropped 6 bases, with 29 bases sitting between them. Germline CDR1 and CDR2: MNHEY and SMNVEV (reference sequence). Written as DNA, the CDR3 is TGTGCCAGCAGTCCGCCGGGACAATTGGATTTGCTGCCCCTCAATGAGCAGTTCTTC. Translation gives CASSPPGQLDLLPLNEQFF.

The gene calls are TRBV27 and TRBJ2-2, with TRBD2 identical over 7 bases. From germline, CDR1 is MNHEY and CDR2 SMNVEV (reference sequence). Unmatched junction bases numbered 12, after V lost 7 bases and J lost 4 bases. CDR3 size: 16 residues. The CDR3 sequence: CASTHSRGLGTGELFF. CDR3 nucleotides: TGTGCCAGCACCCATTCGCGGGGGTTGGGCACCGGGGAGCTGTTTTTT.

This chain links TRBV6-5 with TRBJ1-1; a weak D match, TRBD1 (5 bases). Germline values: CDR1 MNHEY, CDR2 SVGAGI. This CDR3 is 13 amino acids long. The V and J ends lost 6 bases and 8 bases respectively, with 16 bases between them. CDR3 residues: CASSSRGVLEAFF. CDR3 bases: TGTGCCAGCAGCTCCCGAGGGGTTCTCGAAGCTTTCTTT.

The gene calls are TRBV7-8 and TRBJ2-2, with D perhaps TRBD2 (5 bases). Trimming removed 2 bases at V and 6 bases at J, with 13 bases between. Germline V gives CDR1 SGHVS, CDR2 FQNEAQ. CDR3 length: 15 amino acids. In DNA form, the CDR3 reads TGTGCCAGCAGCTTACCAGCGGACTTCGCCGGGGAGCTGTTTTTT. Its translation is CASSLPADFAGELFF.